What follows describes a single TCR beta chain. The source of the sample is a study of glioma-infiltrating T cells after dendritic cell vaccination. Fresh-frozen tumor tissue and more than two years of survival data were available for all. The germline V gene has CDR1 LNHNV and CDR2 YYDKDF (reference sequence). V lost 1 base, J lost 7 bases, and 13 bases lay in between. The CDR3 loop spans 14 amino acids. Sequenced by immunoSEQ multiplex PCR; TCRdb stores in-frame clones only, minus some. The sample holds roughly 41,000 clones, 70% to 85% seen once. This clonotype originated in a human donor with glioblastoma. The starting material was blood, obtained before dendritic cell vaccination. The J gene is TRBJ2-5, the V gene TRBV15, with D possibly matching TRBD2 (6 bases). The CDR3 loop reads CATSRVNLGGTQYF. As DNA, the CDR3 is TGTGCCACCAGCAGAGTAAACTTGGGAGGGACCCAGTACTTC.